These 3 T cell receptor beta chains originate from one sample sequenced in a study of blood T cell repertoires in COVID-19. TCRdb's copy holds only in-frame clones and misses some; the assay was immunoSEQ multiplex PCR. This table holds 40,000 or so clones, about 91% found once. The specimen sequenced was peripheral blood. These receptors all come from a human donor in a cohort sampled during active COVID-19.

This chain uses TRBV18 with TRBJ1-2, with TRBD1 identical over 7 bases. The CDR3 extends over 13 amino acids. Germline CDR1 and CDR2: KGHSH and LQKENI. The V segment lost 4 bases and the J segment 10 bases; nucleotides outside the gene matches: 9. This CDR3 reads CASSRTGQNLYTF. The CDR3 DNA is TGTGCCAGCTCACGGACAGGTCAAAATCTCTACACCTTC.

This chain connects TRBV9 to TRBJ2-3, with 11 bases identical to TRBD2. V dropped 2 bases and J dropped 6; count of bases not matched to a gene: 11. Germline V gives CDR1 SGDLS, CDR2 YYNGEE. This CDR3 is 17 amino acids long. The CDR3 DNA reads TGTGCCAGCAGCGTCGGGACTAGCGGCACCGTGTATGATACGCAGTATTTT. It yields the protein CASSVGTSGTVYDTQYF.

The V call is TRBV9, the J call TRBJ2-3, with D hard to call. The CDR3 covers 15 residues. Germline V gives CDR1 SGDLS, CDR2 YYNGEE. Trimming cost V 3 bases and J 1 base, with 12 bases left between them. The CDR3 DNA sequence: TGTGCCAGCAGCGGAATAAAAGGAGGCACAGATACGCAGTATTTT. Its translation is CASSGIKGGTDTQYF.